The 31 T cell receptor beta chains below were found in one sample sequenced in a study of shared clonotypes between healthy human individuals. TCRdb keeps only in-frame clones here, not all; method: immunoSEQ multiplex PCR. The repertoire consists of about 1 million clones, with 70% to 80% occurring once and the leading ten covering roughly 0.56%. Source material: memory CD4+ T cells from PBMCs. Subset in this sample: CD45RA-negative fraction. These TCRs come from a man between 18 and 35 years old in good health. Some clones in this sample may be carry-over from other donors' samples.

Here the CDR3 reads CASSREVRYGYTF. The CDR3 region has the DNA TGTGCCAGCAGCCGAGAGGTTCGCTATGGCTACACCTTC. V is TRBV14 and J is TRBJ1-2; D uncertain. The length of the CDR3 is 13 residues. Per germline, CDR1 SGHDN and CDR2 FVKESK. Trimming left V 4 bases short and J 4 bases short, with 10 bases between. The full variable domain, with the rest looked up from reference TRBV14 and TRBJ1-2, is EAGVTQFPSHSVIEKGQTVTLRCDPISGHDNLYWYRRVMGKEIKFLLHFVKESKQDESGMPNNRFLAERTGGTYSTLKVQPAELEDSGVYFCASSREVRYGYTFGSGTRLTVV.

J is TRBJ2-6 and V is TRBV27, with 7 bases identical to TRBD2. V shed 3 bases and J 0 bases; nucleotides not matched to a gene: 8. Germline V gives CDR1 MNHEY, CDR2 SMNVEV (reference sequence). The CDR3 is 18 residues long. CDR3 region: CASSLRSGGTSGANVLTF. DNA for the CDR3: TGTGCCAGCAGTTTGAGGTCGGGAGGAACCTCTGGGGCCAACGTCCTGACTTTC.

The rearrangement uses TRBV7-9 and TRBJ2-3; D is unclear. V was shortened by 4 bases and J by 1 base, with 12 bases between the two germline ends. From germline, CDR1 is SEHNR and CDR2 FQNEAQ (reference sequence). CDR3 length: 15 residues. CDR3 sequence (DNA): TGTGCCAGCAGCTCCAAGACGGTGGGCACAGATACGCAGTATTTT. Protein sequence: CASSSKTVGTDTQYF. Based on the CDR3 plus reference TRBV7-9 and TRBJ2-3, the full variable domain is DTGVSQNPRHKITKRGQNVTFRCDPISEHNRLYWYRQTLGQGPEFLTYFQNEAQLEKSRLLSDRFSAERPKGSFSTLEIQRTEQGDSAMYLCASSSKTVGTDTQYFGPGTRLTVL.

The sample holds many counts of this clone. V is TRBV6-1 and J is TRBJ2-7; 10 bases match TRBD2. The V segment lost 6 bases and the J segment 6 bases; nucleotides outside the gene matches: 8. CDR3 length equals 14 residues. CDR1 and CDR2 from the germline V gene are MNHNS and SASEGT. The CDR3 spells CASRPGLAKGEQYF. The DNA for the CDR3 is TGTGCCAGCAGACCGGGACTAGCGAAGGGCGAGCAGTACTTC.

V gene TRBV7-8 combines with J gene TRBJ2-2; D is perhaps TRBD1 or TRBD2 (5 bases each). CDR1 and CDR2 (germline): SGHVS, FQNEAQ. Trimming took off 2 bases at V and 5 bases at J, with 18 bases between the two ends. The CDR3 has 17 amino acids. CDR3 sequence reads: CASSLLGTSGLTGELFF. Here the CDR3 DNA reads TGTGCCAGCAGCTTATTAGGGACCAGTGGCCTTACCGGGGAGCTGTTTTTT.

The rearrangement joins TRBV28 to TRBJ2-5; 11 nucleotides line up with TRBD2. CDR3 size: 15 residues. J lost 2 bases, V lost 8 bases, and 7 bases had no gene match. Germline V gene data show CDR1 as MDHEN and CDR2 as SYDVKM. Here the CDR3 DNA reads TGTGCCAGCGGGGTAGCGGGAGGGGGGCAAGAGACCCAGTACTTC. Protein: CASGVAGGGQETQYF.

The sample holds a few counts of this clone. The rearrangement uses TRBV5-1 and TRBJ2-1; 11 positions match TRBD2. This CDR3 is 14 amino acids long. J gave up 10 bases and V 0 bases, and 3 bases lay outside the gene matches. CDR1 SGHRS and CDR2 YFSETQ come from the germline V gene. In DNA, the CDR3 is TGCGCCAGCAGCTTGGGACTAGCGGGGAGAGAGCAGTTCTTC. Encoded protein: CASSLGLAGREQFF.

The CDR3 sequence is CASSVVADLEGPQHF. The CDR3 DNA reads TGTGCCAGCAGCGTAGTGGCGGATCTGGAGGGGCCCCAGCATTTT. The chain uses TRBV9 and TRBJ1-5; D is unresolved. The germline gives CDR1 SGDLS, CDR2 YYNGEE. V lost 0 bases and J lost 9, with 16 bases in between. This CDR3 region has 15 residues.

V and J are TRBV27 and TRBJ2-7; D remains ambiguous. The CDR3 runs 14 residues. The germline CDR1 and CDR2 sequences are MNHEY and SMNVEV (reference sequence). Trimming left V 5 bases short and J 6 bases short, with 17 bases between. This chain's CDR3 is CASSPARWASEQYF. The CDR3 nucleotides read TGTGCCAGCAGTCCAGCTCGGTGGGCCTCCGAGCAGTACTTC.

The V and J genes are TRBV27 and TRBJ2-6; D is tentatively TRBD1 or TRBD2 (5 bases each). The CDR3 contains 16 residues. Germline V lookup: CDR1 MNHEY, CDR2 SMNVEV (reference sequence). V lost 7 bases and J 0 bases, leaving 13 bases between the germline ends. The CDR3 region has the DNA TGTGCCAGCAATAAGACAGAGGGCTCTGGGGCCAACGTCCTGACTTTC. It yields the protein CASNKTEGSGANVLTF. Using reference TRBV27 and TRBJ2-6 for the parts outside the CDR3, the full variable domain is EAQVTQNPRYLITVTGKKLTVTCSQNMNHEYMSWYRQDPGLGLRQIYYSMNVEVTDKGDVPEGYKVSRKEKRNFPLILESPSPNQTSLYFCASNKTEGSGANVLTFGAGSRLTVL.

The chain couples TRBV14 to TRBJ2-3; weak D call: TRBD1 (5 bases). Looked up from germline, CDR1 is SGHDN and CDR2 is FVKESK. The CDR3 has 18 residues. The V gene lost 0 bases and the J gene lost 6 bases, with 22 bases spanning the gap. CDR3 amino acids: CASSQDFGARGYFDTQYF. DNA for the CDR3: TGTGCCAGCAGCCAAGATTTTGGGGCCAGAGGTTATTTTGATACGCAGTATTTT. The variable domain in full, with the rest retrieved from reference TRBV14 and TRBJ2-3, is EAGVTQFPSHSVIEKGQTVTLRCDPISGHDNLYWYRRVMGKEIKFLLHFVKESKQDESGMPNNRFLAERTGGTYSTLKVQPAELEDSGVYFCASSQDFGARGYFDTQYFGPGTRLTVL.

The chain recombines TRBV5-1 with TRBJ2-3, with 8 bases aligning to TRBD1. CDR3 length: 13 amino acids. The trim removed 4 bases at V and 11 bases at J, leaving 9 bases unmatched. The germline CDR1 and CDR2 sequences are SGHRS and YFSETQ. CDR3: CASSRYRDRRQYF. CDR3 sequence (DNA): TGCGCCAGCAGCCGCTACCGGGACAGGAGGCAGTATTTT. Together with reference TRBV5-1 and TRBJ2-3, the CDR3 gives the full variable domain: KAGVTQTPRYLIKTRGQQVTLSCSPISGHRSVSWYQQTPGQGLQFLFEYFSETQRNKGNFPGRFSGRQFSNSRSEMNVSTLELGDSALYLCASSRYRDRRQYFGPGTRLTVL.

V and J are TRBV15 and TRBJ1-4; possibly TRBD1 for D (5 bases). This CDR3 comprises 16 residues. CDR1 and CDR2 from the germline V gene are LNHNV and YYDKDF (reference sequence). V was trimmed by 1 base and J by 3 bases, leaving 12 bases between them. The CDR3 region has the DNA TGTGCCACCAGCAGAGTGGGTCGGGGACCTAATGAAAAACTGTTTTTT. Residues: CATSRVGRGPNEKLFF.

The CDR3 protein is CASRMAATGELFF. The CDR3 DNA reads as TGTGCCAGCCGCATGGCGGCCACCGGGGAGCTGTTTTTT. The chain joins TRBV2 to TRBJ2-2; the D is unclear. The V and J ends lost 8 bases and 4 bases respectively, with 11 bases between them. Looked up from germline, CDR1 is SNHLY and CDR2 is FYNNEI. The CDR3 length is 13 residues.

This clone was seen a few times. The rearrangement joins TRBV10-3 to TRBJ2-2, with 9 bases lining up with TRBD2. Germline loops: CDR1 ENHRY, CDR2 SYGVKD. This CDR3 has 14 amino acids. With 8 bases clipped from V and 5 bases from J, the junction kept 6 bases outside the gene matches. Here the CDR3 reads CAIGSGSGTGELFF. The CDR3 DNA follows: TGTGCCATCGGTAGCGGGAGTGGGACCGGGGAGCTGTTTTTT.

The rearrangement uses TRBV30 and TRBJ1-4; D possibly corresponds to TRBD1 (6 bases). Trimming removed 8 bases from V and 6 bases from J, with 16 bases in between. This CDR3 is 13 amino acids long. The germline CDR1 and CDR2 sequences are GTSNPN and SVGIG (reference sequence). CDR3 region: CAARGQVYEKLFF. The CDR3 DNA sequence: TGTGCCGCGCGGGGGCAGGTCTATGAAAAACTGTTTTTT.

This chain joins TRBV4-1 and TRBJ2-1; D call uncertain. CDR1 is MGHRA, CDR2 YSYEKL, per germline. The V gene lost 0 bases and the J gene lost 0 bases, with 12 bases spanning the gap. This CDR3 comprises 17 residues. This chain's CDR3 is CASSQDPYAASYNEQFF. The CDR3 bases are TGCGCCAGCAGCCAAGATCCGTACGCAGCCTCCTACAATGAGCAGTTCTTC.

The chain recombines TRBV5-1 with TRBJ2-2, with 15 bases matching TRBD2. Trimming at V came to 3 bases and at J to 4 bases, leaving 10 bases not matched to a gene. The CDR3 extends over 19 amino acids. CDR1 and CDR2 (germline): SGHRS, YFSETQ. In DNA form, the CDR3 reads TGCGCCAGCAGCTCCGGACTAGCGGGAGGGCCTTGGGGCACCGGGGAGCTGTTTTTT. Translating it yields CASSSGLAGGPWGTGELFF.

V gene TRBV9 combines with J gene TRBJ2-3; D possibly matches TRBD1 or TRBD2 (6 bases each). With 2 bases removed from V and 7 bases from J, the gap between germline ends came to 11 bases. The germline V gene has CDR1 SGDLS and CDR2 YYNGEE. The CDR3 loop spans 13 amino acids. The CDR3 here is CASSVGGPNTQYF. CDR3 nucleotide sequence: TGTGCCAGCAGCGTCGGGGGCCCAAATACGCAGTATTTT.

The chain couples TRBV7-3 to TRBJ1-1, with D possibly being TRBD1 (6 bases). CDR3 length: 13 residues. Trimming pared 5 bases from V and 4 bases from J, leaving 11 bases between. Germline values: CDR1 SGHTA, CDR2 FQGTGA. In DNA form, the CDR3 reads TGTGCCAGCAGCCCGGCCAGGGGCACTGAAGCTTTCTTT. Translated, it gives CASSPARGTEAFF.

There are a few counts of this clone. The CDR3 protein is CASSLAGRTDTQYF. The DNA of the CDR3 is TGCGCCAGCAGCTTGGCCGGACGCACAGATACGCAGTATTTT. The rearrangement uses TRBV5-1 and TRBJ2-3; D is unresolved. CDR1 SGHRS and CDR2 YFSETQ come from the germline V gene. V was pared by 0 bases and J by 1 base, with 6 bases between. The CDR3 runs 14 residues.

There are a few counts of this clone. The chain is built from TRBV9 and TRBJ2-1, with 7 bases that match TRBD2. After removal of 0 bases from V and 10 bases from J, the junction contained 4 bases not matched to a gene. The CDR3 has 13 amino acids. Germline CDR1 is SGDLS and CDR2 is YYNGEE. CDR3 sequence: CASSVGRGGEQFF. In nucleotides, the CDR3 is TGTGCCAGCAGCGTAGGCCGGGGAGGGGAGCAGTTCTTC. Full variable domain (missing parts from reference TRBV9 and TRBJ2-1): DSGVTQTPKHLITATGQRVTLRCSPRSGDLSVYWYQQSLDQGLQFLIQYYNGEERAKGNILERFSAQQFPDLHSELNLSSLELGDSALYFCASSVGRGGEQFFGPGTRLTVL.

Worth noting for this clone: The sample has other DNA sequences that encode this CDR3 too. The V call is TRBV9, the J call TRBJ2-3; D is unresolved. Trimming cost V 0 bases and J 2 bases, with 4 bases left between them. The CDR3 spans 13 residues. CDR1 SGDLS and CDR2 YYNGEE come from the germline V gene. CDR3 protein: CASSVGVTDTQYF. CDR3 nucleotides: TGTGCCAGCAGCGTAGGGGTCACAGATACGCAGTATTTT.

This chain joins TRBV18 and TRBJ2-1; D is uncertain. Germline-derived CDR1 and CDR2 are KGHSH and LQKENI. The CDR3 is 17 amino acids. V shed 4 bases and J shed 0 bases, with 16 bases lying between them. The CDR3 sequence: CASSQNPTLSSYNEQFF. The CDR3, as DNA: TGTGCCAGCTCACAGAATCCCACTCTGAGCTCCTACAATGAGCAGTTCTTC. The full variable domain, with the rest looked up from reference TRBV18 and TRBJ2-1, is NAGVMQNPRHLVRRRGQEARLRCSPMKGHSHVYWYRQLPEEGLKFMVYLQKENIIDESGMPKERFSAEFPKEGPSILRIQQVVRGDSAAYFCASSQNPTLSSYNEQFFGPGTRLTVL.

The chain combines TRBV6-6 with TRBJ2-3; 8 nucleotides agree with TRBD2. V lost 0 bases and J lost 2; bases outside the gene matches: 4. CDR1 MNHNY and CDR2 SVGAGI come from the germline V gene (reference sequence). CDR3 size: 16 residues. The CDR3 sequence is CASSYSGLAYTDTQYF. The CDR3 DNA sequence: TGTGCCAGCAGTTACTCCGGACTAGCTTACACAGATACGCAGTATTTT.

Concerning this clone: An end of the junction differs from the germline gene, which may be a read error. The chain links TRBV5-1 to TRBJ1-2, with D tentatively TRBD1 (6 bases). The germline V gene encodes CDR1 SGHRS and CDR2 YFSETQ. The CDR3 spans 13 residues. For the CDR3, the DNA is TGCGCCAGCAGCTTGGGGGACAATTCGATCGTATTCTTC. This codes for CASSLGDNSIVFF.

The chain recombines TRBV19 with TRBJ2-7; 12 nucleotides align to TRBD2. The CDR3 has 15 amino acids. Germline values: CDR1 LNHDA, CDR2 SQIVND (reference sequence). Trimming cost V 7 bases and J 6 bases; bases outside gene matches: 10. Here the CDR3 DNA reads TGTGCCAGTAACTCACTAGCGGGAGGCCGCCGCGAGCAGTACTTC. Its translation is CASNSLAGGRREQYF.

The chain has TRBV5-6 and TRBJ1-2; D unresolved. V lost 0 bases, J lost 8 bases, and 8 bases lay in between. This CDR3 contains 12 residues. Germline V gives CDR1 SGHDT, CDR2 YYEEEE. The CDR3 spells CASSLATAGYTF. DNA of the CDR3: TGTGCCAGCAGCTTGGCAACCGCCGGCTACACCTTC.

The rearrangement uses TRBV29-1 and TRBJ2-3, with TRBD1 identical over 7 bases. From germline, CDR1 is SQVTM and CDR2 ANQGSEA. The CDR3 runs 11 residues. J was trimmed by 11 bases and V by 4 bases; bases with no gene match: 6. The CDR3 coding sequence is TGCAGCGTTGCCTCAGGGGGTGGGCAGTATTTT. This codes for CSVASGGGQYF.

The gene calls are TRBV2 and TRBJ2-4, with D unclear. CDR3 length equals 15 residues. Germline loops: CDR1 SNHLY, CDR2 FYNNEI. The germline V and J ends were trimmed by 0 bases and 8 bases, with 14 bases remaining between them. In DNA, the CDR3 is TGTGCCAGCAGTGAAGCACCCAGCCCCGGAGACATTCAGTACTTC. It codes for CASSEAPSPGDIQYF. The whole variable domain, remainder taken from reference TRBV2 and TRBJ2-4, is EPEVTQTPSHQVTQMGQEVILRCVPISNHLYFYWYRQILGQKVEFLVSFYNNEISEKSEIFDDQFSVERPDGSNFTLKIRSTKLEDSAMYFCASSEAPSPGDIQYFGAGTRLSVL.

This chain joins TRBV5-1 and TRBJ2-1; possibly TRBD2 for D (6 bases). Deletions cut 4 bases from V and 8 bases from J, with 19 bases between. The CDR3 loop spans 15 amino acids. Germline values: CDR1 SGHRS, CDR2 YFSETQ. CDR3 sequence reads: CASSHAAGIGHEQFF. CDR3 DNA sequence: TGCGCCAGCAGCCACGCAGCGGGCATAGGGCATGAGCAGTTCTTC.